This T cell receptor beta chain was found in a study of long-term antiretroviral therapy in people with HIV. Study observations and caveats: Information on adherence, resistance and therapy changes was unavailable. An increase in diversity followed ART, yet levels stayed below transplant donor controls. Control repertoires displayed wider CDR3 length ranges than the HIV repertoires.

About this clone: Antigen: not known.

Running of the v3.0 immunoSEQ assay took place at survey level. Per-sample targets for sequencing were roughly 40,000-50,000 T-cell genomes. Produced via immunoSEQ multiplex PCR; TCRdb's table is partial and in-frame only. Of roughly 10,000 clones in the sample, roughly 80% were seen once. Looked up from germline, CDR1 is MGHRA and CDR2 is YSYEKL. Trimming removed 0 bases from V and 10 bases from J, with 9 bases in between. This CDR3 is 12 amino acids long. The genes are TRBV4-1 and TRBJ1-1; maybe TRBD1 (5 bases). The TCR was taken from a man between 40 and 49 years old with HIV. Sequencing was performed on unsorted PBMCs, taken 1.2 years after starting antiretroviral therapy. The CDR3, as DNA: TGCGCCAGCAGCCAAGATCTGAGGGGAGCTTTCTTT. Translating gives CASSQDLRGAFF.